This T cell receptor beta chain was obtained from a study of cytomegalovirus exposure and HLA in healthy donors. The PCR was carried out with 60 Vbeta primers and 13 Jbeta primers. Libraries were prepared by immunoSEQ multiplex PCR; TCRdb keeps only in-frame clonotypes and omits some of them. The data hold about 240,000 clones, with over 70% observed a single time. Study results and caveats: Earlier results showed most TCR beta V segments being productive about 87% or about 30% of the time. The authors later linked a missense DCLRE1C variant to TCR beta V- and J-gene trimming.

Germline V lookup: CDR1 SQVTM, CDR2 ANQGSEA. Trimming left V 4 bases short and J 7 bases short, with 13 bases between. The CDR3 length is 12 residues. As concerns this clone: The antigen is unknown.

The chain has TRBV29-1 and TRBJ1-1; D is perhaps TRBD1 (6 bases). This TCR derives from a woman aged 55-75 years in good health and CMV-seropositive. The sample comprised PBMCs. This chain's CDR3 is CSVGIGGDEAFF. The CDR3 nucleotides are TGCAGCGTTGGAATAGGGGGGGATGAAGCTTTCTTT.